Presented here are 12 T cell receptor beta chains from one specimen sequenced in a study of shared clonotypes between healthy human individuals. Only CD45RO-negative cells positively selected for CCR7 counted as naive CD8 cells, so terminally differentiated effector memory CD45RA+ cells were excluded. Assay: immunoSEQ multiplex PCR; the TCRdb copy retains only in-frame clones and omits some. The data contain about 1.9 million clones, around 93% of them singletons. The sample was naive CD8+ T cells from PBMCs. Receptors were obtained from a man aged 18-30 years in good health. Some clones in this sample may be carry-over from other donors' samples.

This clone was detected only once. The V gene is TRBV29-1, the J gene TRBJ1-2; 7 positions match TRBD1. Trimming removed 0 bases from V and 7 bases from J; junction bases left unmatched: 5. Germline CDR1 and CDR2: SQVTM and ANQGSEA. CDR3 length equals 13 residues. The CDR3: CSVEDQAGGGYTF. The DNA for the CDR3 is TGCAGCGTTGAAGATCAGGCAGGGGGTGGCTACACCTTC.

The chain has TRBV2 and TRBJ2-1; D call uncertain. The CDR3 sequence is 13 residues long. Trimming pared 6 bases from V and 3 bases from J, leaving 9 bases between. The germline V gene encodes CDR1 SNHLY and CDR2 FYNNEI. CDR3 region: CASSEVYYNEQFF. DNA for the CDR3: TGTGCCAGCAGCGAGGTATACTACAATGAGCAGTTCTTC.

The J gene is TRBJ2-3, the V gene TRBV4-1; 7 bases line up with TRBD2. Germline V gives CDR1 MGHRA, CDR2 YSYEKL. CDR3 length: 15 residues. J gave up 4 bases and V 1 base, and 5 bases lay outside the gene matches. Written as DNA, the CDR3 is TGCGCCAGCAGCCAAGCTGCGGGAGCAGCAGATACGCAGTATTTT. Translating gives CASSQAAGAADTQYF.

CDR3 DNA: TGTGCCACCAAGGGGGACGATTGGGTACGACTATCGGGGTATGGCTACACCTTC. This gives the protein CATKGDDWVRLSGYGYTF. The rearrangement uses TRBV19 and TRBJ1-2; D is perhaps TRBD1 (6 bases). V was clipped by 10 bases and J by 5 bases, with 32 bases between them. CDR3 length: 18 residues. The V gene's germline CDR1 is LNHDA and CDR2 SQIVND (reference sequence).

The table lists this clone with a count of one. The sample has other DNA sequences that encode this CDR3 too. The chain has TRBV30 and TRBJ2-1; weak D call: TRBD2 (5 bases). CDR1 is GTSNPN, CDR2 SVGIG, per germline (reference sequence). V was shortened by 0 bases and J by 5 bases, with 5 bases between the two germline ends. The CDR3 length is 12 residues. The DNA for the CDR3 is TGTGCCTGGAGTGTCGGGGACAATGAGCAGTTCTTC. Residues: CAWSVGDNEQFF.

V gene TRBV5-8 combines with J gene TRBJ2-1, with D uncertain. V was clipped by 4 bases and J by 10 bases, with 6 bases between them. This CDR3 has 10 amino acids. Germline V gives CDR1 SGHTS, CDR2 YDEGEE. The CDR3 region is CASSPREQFF. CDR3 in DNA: TGTGCCAGCAGCCCTCGGGAGCAGTTCTTC.

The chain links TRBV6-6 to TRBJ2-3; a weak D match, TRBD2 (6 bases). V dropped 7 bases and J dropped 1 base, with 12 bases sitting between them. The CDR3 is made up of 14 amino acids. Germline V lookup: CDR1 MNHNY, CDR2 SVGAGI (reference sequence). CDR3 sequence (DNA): TGTGCCAGCAACCTATGGGGGGGCACAGATACGCAGTATTTT. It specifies CASNLWGGTDTQYF.

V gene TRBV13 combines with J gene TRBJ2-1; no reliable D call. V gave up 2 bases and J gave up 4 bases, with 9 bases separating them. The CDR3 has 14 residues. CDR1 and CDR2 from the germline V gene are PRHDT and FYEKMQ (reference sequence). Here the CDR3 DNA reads TGTGCCAGCAGCTTACGGGCCGAATACAATGAGCAGTTCTTC. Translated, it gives CASSLRAEYNEQFF.

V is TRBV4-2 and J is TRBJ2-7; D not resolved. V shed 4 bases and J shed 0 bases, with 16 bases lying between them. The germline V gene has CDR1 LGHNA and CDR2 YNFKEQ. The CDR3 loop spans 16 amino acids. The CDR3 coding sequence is TGTGCCAGCAGCCCCGAGTCTATCGCCGCCTCCTACGAGCAGTACTTC. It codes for CASSPESIAASYEQYF.

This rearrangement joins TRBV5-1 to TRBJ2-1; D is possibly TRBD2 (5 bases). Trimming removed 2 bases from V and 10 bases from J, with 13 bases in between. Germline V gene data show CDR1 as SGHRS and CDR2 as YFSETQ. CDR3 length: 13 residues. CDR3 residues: CASSFLAGGEQFF. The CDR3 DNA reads TGCGCCAGCAGCTTTTTGGCCGGCGGGGAGCAGTTCTTC.

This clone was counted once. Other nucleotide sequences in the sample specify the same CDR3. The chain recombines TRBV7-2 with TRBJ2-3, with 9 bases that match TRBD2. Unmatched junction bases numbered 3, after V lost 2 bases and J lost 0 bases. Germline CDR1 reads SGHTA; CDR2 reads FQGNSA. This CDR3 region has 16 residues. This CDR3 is CASSLLTSGSTDTQYF. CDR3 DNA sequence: TGTGCCAGCAGCTTACTGACTAGCGGAAGCACAGATACGCAGTATTTT.

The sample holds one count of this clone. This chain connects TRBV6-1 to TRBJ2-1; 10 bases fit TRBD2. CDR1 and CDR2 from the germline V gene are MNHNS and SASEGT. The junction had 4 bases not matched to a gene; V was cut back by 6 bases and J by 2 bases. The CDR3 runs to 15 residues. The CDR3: CASSSGTSAYNEQFF. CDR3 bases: TGTGCCAGCAGCTCCGGGACTAGCGCCTACAATGAGCAGTTCTTC.